This T cell receptor beta chain was recorded in a study of technical replicates of blood from several donors. From germline, CDR1 is MNHEY and CDR2 SMNVEV (reference sequence). This CDR3 is built from 13 residues. The V end lost 3 bases, the J end lost 3 bases, and 8 bases lay between the germline ends. Clones were sequenced by immunoSEQ multiplex PCR, and TCRdb holds only the in-frame ones, with some missing. The sample carries about 69,000 clones, roughly 88% recorded once. V gene TRBV27 combines with J gene TRBJ1-1, with unresolved D. The sequenced material came from PBMCs. The sequence was collected from a human donor in good health. Some clones in this sample may be carry-over from other donors' samples. CDR3 nucleotides: TGTGCCAGCAGTTTCAACAGCTACACTGAAGCTTTCTTT. As protein: CASSFNSYTEAFF.